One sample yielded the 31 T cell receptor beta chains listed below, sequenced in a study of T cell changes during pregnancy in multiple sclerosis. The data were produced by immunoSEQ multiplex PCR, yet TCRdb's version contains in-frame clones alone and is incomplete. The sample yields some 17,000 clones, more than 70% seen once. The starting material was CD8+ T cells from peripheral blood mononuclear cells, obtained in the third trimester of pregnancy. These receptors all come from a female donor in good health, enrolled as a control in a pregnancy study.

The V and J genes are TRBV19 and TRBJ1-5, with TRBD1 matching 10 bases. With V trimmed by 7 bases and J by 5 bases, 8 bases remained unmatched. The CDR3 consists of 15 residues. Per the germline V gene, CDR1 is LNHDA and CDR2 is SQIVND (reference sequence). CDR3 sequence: CASNFRDRGYQPQHF. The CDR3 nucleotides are TGTGCCAGTAATTTCCGGGACAGGGGTTATCAGCCCCAGCATTTT. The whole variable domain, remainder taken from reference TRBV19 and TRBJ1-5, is DGGITQSPKYLFRKEGQNVTLSCEQNLNHDAMYWYRQDPGQGLRLIYYSQIVNDFQKGDIAEGYSVSREKKESFPLTVTSAQKNPTAFYLCASNFRDRGYQPQHFGDGTRLSIL.

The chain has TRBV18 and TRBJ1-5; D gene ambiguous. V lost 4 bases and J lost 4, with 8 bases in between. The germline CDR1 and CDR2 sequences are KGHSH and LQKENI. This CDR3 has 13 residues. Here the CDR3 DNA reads TGTGCCAGCTCACTTCCGGGGAATCAGCCCCAGCATTTT. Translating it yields CASSLPGNQPQHF.

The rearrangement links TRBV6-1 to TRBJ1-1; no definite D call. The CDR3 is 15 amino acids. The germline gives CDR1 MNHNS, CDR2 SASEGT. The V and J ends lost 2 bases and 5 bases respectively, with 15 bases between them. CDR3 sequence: CASSERTGVGTEAFF. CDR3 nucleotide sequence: TGTGCCAGCAGTGAAAGGACTGGGGTCGGTACTGAAGCTTTCTTT.

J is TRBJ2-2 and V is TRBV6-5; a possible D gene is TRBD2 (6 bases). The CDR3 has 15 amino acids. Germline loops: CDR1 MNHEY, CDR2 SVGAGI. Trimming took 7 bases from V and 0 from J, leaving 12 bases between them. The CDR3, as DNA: TGTGCCAGCATGGGGGGACTTTCGAACACCGGGGAGCTGTTTTTT. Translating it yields CASMGGLSNTGELFF.

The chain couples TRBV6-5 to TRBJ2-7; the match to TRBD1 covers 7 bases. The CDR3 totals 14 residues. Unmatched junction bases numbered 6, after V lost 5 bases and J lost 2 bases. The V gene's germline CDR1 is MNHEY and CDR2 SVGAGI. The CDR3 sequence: CASSPWTGTYEQYF. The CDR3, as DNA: TGTGCCAGCAGTCCCTGGACAGGTACCTACGAGCAGTACTTC.

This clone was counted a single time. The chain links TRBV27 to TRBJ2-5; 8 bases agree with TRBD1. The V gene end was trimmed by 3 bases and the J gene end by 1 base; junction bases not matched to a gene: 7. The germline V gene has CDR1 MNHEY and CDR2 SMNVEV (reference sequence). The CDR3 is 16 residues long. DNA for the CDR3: TGTGCCAGCAGTTTTCGGCAGGGGGCGCCCCAAGAGACCCAGTACTTC. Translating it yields CASSFRQGAPQETQYF.

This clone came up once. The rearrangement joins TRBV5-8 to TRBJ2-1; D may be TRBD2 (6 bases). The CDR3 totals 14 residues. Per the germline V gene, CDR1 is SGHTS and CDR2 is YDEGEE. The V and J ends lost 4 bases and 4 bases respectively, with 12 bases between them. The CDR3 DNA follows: TGTGCCAGCAGCCCTGGGACTTTTTACAATGAGCAGTTCTTC. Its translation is CASSPGTFYNEQFF.

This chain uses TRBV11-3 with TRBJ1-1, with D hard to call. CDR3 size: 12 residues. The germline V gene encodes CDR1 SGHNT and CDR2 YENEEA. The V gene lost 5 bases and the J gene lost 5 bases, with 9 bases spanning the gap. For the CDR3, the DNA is TGTGCCAGCAGCCGGCGGAGGACTGAAGCTTTCTTT. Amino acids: CASSRRRTEAFF.

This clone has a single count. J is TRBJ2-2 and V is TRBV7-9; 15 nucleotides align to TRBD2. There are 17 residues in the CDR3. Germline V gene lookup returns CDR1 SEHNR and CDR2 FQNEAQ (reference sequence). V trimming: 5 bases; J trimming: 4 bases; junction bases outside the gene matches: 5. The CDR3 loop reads CASSQGLAGGRTGELFF. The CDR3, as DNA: TGTGCCAGCAGCCAGGGACTAGCGGGAGGACGCACCGGGGAGCTGTTTTTT.

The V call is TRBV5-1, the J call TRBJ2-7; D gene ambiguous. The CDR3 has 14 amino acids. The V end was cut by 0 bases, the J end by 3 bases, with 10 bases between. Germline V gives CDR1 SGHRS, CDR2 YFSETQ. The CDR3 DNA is TGCGCCAGCAGCTTGGGAGGTGGCAGCTACGAGCAGTACTTC. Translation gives CASSLGGGSYEQYF. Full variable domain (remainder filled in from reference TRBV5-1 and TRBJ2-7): KAGVTQTPRYLIKTRGQQVTLSCSPISGHRSVSWYQQTPGQGLQFLFEYFSETQRNKGNFPGRFSGRQFSNSRSEMNVSTLELGDSALYLCASSLGGGSYEQYFGPGTRLTVT.

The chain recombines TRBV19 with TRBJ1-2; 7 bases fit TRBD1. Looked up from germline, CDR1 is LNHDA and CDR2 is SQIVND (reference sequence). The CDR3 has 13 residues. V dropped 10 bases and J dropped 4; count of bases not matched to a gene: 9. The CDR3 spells CATPGRQGYGYTF. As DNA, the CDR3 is TGTGCCACTCCAGGTCGACAGGGCTATGGCTACACCTTC.

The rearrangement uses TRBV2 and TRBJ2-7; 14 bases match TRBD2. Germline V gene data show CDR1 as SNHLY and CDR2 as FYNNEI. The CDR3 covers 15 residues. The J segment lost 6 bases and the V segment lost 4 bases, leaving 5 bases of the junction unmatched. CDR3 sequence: CASSGTTSGRGEQYF. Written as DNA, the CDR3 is TGTGCCAGCAGTGGAACGACTAGCGGGAGGGGCGAGCAGTACTTC.

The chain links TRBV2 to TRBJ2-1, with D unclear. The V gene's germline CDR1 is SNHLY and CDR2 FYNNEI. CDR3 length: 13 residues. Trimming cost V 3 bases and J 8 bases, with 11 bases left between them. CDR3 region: CASSDLYVDEQFF. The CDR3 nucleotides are TGTGCCAGCAGTGACCTCTACGTCGATGAGCAGTTCTTC.

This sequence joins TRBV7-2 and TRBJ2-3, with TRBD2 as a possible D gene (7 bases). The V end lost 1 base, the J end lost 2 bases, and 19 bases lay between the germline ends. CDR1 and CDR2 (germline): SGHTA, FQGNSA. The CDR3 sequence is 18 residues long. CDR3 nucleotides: TGTGCCAGCAGCTTAGGGTTGGGGGGAGGGACAAACACAGATACGCAGTATTTT. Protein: CASSLGLGGGTNTDTQYF.

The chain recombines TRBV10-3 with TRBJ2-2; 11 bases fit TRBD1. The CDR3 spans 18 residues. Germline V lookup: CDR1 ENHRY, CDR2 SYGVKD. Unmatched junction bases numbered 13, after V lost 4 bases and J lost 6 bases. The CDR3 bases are TGTGCCATCAGTGGAACCTCCGCCGGGACAGGGGGAGCCGGGGAGCTGTTTTTT. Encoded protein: CAISGTSAGTGGAGELFF.

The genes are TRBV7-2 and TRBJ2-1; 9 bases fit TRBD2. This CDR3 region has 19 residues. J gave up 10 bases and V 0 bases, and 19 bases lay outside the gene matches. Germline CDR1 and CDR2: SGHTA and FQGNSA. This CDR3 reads CASSLALRSSGSPLGEQFF. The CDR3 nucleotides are TGTGCCAGCAGCTTAGCGCTTCGTAGTAGCGGGAGCCCATTAGGCGAGCAGTTCTTC.

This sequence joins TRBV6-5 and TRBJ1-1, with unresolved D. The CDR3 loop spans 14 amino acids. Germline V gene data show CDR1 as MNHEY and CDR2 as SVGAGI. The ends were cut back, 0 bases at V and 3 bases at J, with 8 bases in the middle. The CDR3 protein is CASSYSGTHTEAFF. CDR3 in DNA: TGTGCCAGCAGTTACTCGGGCACCCACACTGAAGCTTTCTTT.

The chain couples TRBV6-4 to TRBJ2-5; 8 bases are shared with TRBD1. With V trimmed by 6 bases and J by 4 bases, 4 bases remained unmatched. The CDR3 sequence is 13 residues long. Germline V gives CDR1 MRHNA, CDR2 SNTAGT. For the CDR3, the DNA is TGTGCCAGCAGCCCGACAGGGGTAGAGACCCAGTACTTC. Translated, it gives CASSPTGVETQYF.

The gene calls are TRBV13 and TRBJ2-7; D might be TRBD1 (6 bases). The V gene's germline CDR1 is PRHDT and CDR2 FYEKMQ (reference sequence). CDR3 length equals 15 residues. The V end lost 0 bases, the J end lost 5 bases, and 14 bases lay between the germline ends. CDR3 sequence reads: CASSLGRGRGHEQYF. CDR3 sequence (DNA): TGTGCCAGCAGCTTAGGCCGAGGCAGGGGTCACGAGCAGTACTTC.

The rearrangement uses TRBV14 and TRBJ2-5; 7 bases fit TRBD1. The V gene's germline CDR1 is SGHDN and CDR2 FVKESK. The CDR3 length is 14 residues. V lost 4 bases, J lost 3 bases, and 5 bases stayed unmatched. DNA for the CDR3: TGTGCCAGCAGCCCGCTAGGGACAGAAGAGACCCAGTACTTC. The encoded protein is CASSPLGTEETQYF.

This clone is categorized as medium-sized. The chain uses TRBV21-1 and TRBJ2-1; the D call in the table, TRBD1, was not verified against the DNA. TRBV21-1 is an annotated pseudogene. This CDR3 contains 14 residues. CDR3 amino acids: CASSKDRGGNEQFF. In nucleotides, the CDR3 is TGTGCCAGCAGCAAGGACAGGGGGGGCAATGAGCAGTTCTTC.

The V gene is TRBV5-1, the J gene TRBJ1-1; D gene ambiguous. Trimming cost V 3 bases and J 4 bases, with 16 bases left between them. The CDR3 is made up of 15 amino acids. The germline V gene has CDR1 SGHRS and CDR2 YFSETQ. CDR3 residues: CASSSPHEGGTEAFF. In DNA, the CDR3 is TGCGCCAGCAGCTCCCCCCATGAGGGTGGCACTGAAGCTTTCTTT.

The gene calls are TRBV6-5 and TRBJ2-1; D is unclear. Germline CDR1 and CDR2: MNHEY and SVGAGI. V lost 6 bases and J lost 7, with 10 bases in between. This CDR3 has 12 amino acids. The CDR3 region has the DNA TGTGCCAGCAGGTCCCCCGGGAATGAGCAGTTCTTC. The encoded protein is CASRSPGNEQFF.

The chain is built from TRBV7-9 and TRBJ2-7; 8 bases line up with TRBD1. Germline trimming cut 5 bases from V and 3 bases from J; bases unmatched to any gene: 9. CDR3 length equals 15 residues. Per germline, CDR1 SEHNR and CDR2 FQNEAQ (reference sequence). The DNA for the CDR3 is TGTGCCAGCAGCCACCCAGGGGGCGCGATCTACGAGCAGTACTTC. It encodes CASSHPGGAIYEQYF.

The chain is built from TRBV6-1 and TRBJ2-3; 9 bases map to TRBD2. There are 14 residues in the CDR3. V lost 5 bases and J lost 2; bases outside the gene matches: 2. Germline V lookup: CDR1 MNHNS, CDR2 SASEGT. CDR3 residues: CASSLAGSTDTQYF. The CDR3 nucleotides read TGTGCCAGCAGTCTAGCGGGGTCCACAGATACGCAGTATTTT.

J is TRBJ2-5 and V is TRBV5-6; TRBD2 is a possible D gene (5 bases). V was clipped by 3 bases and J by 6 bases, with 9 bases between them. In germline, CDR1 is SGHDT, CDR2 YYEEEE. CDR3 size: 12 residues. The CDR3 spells CASSSTGKTQYF. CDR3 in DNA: TGTGCCAGCAGCTCCACGGGAAAGACCCAGTACTTC.

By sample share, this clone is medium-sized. CDR3 in DNA: TGTGCCGTAGGGGCGGCAGAACAAGAGACCCAGTACTTC. Translated: CAVGAAEQETQYF. The gene calls are TRBV6-6 and TRBJ2-5, with a weak D call TRBD1 (5 bases). V lost 11 bases and J lost 2, with 15 bases in between. This CDR3 is built from 13 residues. Per the germline V gene, CDR1 is MNHNY and CDR2 is SVGAGI (reference sequence).

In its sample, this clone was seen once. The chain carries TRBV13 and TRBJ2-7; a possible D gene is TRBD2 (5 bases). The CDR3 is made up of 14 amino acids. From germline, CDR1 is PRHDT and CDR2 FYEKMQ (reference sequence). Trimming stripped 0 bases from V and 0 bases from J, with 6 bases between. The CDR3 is CASSLGGASYEQYF. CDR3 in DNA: TGTGCCAGCAGCTTAGGGGGAGCCTCCTACGAGCAGTACTTC.

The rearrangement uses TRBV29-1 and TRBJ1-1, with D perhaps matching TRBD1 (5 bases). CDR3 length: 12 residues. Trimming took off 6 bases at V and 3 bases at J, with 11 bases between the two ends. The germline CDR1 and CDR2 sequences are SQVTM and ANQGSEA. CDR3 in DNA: TGCAGCGTCTTACAAGGGGACACTGAAGCTTTCTTT. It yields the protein CSVLQGDTEAFF.

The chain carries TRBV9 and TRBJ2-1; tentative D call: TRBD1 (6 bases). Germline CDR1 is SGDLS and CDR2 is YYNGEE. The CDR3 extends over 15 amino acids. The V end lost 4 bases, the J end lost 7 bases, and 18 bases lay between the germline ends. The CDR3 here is CASSPRRQGINEQFF. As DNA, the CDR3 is TGTGCCAGCAGCCCCCGTCGGCAGGGGATTAATGAGCAGTTCTTC.

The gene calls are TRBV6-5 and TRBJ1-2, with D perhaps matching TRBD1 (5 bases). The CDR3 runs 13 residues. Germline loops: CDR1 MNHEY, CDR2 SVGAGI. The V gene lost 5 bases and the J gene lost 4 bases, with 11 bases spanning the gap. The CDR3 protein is CASSETEFYGYTF. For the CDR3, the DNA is TGTGCCAGCAGTGAGACAGAGTTCTATGGCTACACCTTC.